These 9 T cell receptor delta chains came from one sample sequenced in a study of gamma-delta chains in newborns, infants, children. TCRdb applied CATT to the reads for clone calling. The sample records about 11,000 delta-chain clones, about 3.6% being singletons. Sequencing was performed on blood. All receptors come from a child who was a newborn, infant or young child, either healthy, febrile or measles-vaccinated (not recorded which).

This clone was seen a handful of times. The chain employs TRDV1 and TRDJ3; TRDD3 matches at 7 bases. After removal of 0 bases from V and 4 bases from J, the junction contained 9 bases not matched to a gene. Per the germline V gene, CDR1 is TSWWSYY and CDR2 is QGS. The CDR3 runs 19 residues. The DNA for the CDR3 is TGTGCTCTTGGGGAACTGGGAGCGCTGGGGGTTTGGGACACCCGACAGATGTTTTTC. Amino acid sequence: CALGELGALGVWDTRQMFF.

The chain couples TRDV1 to TRDJ1; 12 nucleotides align to TRDD3. There are 20 residues in the CDR3. Unmatched junction bases numbered 22, after V lost 2 bases and J lost 9 bases. In germline, CDR1 is TSWWSYY, CDR2 QGS. In DNA form, the CDR3 reads TGTGCTCTTGGGGAATGGACTCGTACTGGGGGATACTCCATCGAAGTAGAACTCATCTTT. This codes for CALGEWTRTGGYSIEVELIF.

This clone is judged medium-sized. V is TRDV2 and J is TRDJ1; 8 nucleotides line up with TRDD3. The V gene end was trimmed by 0 bases and the J gene end by 10 bases; junction bases not matched to a gene: 18. Per germline, CDR1 GEAIGNYY and CDR2 EKD. The CDR3 sequence is 17 residues long. CDR3 sequence reads: CACDTLDGGSGLPTLIF. The CDR3 DNA sequence: TGTGCCTGTGACACCCTGGATGGGGGATCGGGCCTACCTACACTCATCTTT.

This clone has only a few counts. V gene TRDV1 combines with J gene TRDJ1, with 7 bases aligning to TRDD3. Germline assignment: CDR1 TSWWSYY and CDR2 QGS. The CDR3 spans 18 residues. Trimming took 9 bases from V and 0 from J; bases not matched to a gene: 19. The CDR3 is CALNPDIGWGTDTDKLIF. The CDR3 bases are TGTGCTCTGAATCCGGATATAGGTTGGGGGACAGACACCGATAAACTCATCTTT.

This clone was picked up a small number of times. V is TRDV2 and J is TRDJ3; 11 bases match TRDD3. The CDR3 has 20 residues. Trimming took 3 bases from V and 2 from J; bases not matched to a gene: 11. Germline CDR1 GEAIGNYY, CDR2 EKD. CDR3 DNA: TGTGCCTGTGACGAAAAGGGAATCTGGGGGATACCCTGGGACACCCGACAGATGTTTTTC. This translates into CACDEKGIWGIPWDTRQMFF.

The V call is TRDV2, the J call TRDJ1, with 10 bases aligning to TRDD3. The germline V gene encodes CDR1 GEAIGNYY and CDR2 EKD. V shed 3 bases, J shed 2 bases, and the junction held 11 bases outside the gene matches. The CDR3 loop spans 17 amino acids. DNA of the CDR3: TGTGCCTGTGACCCTGCTGGGGGATATGGCACGACCGATAAACTCATCTTT. Residues: CACDPAGGYGTTDKLIF.

This clone has more than one count but fewer than ten. The chain links TRDV3 to TRDJ1; 9 positions agree with TRDD3. Losses at the gene ends were 2 bases for V and 0 bases for J; bases not matched to a gene: 7. The CDR3 contains 15 residues. Germline V gene sequence: CDR1 TVYSNPD, CDR2 GDNSRS (reference sequence). In DNA, the CDR3 is TGTGCCTTTCGATGCTGGGGGATCTACACCGATAAACTCATCTTT. This codes for CAFRCWGIYTDKLIF.

In its sample, this clone was seen a few times. J is TRDJ1 and V is TRDV1, with D perhaps matching TRDD3 (6 bases). Between the trimmed V and J ends, which lost 5 bases and 2 bases, there was a span of 24 bases. Per the germline V gene, CDR1 is TSWWSYY and CDR2 is QGS. This CDR3 region has 18 residues. The chain's CDR3 is CALGTFPCRGSETDKLIF. The CDR3 DNA reads as TGTGCTCTTGGGACATTCCCGTGTCGGGGATCTGAAACCGATAAACTCATCTTT.

This clone was observed a few times. The gene calls are TRDV3 and TRDJ1; 7 bases line up with TRDD3. Per the germline V gene, CDR1 is TVYSNPD and CDR2 is GDNSRS (reference sequence). There are 15 residues in the CDR3. V trimming: 1 base; J trimming: 0 bases; junction bases outside the gene matches: 8. The CDR3 spells CAFTRDTKDTDKLIF. The DNA for the CDR3 is TGTGCCTTTACAAGGGATACCAAAGACACCGATAAACTCATCTTT.